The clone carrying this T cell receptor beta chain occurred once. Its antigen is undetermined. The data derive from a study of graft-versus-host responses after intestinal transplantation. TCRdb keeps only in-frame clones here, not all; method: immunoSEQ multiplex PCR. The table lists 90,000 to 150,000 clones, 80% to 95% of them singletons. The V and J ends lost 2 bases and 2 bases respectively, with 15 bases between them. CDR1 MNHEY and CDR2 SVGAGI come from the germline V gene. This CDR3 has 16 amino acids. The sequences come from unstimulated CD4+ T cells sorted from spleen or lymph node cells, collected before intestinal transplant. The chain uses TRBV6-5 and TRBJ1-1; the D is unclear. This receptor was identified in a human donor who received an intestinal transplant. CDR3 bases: TGTGCCAGCAGTTACCTCCTTCCCGGAGGTAACACTGAAGCTTTCTTT. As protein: CASSYLLPGGNTEAFF.